This TCR beta chain was observed in a study of T cell responses to AZD1222 COVID-19 vaccine. Assay: immunoSEQ multiplex PCR; the TCRdb copy retains only in-frame clones and omits some. The repertoire has approximately 150,000 clones, about 90% of them found once; the top ten carry 4.3%. This clone has more than one count but fewer than ten. Trimming stripped 6 bases from V and 4 bases from J, with 16 bases between. The germline V gene encodes CDR1 SNHLY and CDR2 FYNNEI. CDR3 size: 14 residues. This chain connects TRBV2 to TRBJ2-7, with D tentatively TRBD1 or TRBD2 (5 bases each). The sample consisted of peripheral blood, taken 28 days after the second dose of the MenACWY control vaccine. The TCR originated in an adult who received the MenACWY meningococcal vaccine as a control. The CDR3 DNA reads as TGTGCCAGCAGAGGGACGGTGGAGAGTTACGAGCAGTACTTC. Encoded protein: CASRGTVESYEQYF. Full variable domain (outside the CDR3, taken from reference TRBV2 and TRBJ2-7): EPEVTQTPSHQVTQMGQEVILRCVPISNHLYFYWYRQILGQKVEFLVSFYNNEISEKSEIFDDQFSVERPDGSNFTLKIRSTKLEDSAMYFCASRGTVESYEQYFGPGTRLTVT.